One and the same sample provided the 21 T cell receptor beta chains below, sequenced in a study of T-cell reconstitution after alpha-beta-depleted transplantation in children. The TCRbeta library incorporated unique molecular identifiers. TCRdb analysed the PCR reads with MiXCR anew, one entry per CDR3 protein. This table holds a few hundred thousand distinct CDR3 sequences, around 12% found once. The specimen comprised PBMCs from the stem cell graft donor, sampled from the stem cell graft. The receptors were gathered from a human donor who donated a stem cell graft to a child with combined immunodeficiency.

This clonotype was seen a handful of times. The chain uses TRBV4-3 and TRBJ2-1; no clear D gene. CDR1 is LGHNA and CDR2 is YSLEER in the germline V gene. V lost 0 bases, J lost 9 bases, and 21 bases lay in between. This CDR3 is 17 amino acids long. CDR3 residues: CASSQDRAPGFLIEQFF. As DNA, the CDR3 is TGCGCCAGCAGCCAAGATAGAGCACCCGGTTTTTTGATTGAGCAGTTCTTC.

This clonotype came up a few times. CDR3 in DNA: TGTGCCTGGTCGACAGGGCTCGAGCAGTACTTC. This gives the protein CAWSTGLEQYF. This chain links TRBV30 with TRBJ2-7; TRBD1 aligns across 7 bases. V lost 5 bases to trimming and J lost 6 bases; unmatched junction nucleotides: 4. The CDR3 loop spans 11 amino acids. Germline-derived CDR1 and CDR2 are GTSNPN and SVGIG (reference sequence).

This chain joins TRBV12-1 and TRBJ2-1; TRBD1 is taken as the D call from the table, unchecked against the DNA. TRBV12-1 is a recognized pseudogene. The CDR3 sequence is 17 residues long. The CDR3 DNA reads TGTGCCAGCAGTCCTGGGCTGCGGGACAGGGGTATCAATGAGCAGTTCTTC. Its translation: CASSPGLRDRGINEQFF.

This clonotype has at least ten counts. The chain is built from TRBV12-3 or TRBV12-4 and TRBJ2-3, with 8 bases identical to TRBD2. V was clipped by 3 bases and J by 2 bases; unmatched bases: 16. CDR3 length: 19 amino acids. This chain's CDR3 is CASSFTLGVAGTNTDTQYF. DNA of the CDR3: TGTGCCAGCAGTTTCACACTTGGGGTAGCGGGAACCAACACAGATACGCAGTATTTT.

This clonotype was seen a few times. V and J are TRBV15 and TRBJ1-1, with D possibly being TRBD1 (5 bases). V was cut by 0 bases and J by 3 bases, with 8 bases left in between. Germline lookup yields CDR1 LNHNV and CDR2 YYDKDF (reference sequence). This CDR3 contains 14 residues. The CDR3: CATSRDLGHTEAFF. CDR3 nucleotide sequence: TGTGCCACCAGCAGAGATCTGGGGCACACTGAAGCTTTCTTT.

This clonotype was recorded many times. The germline gene is not matched at one end of the junction; a read error may be the cause. The chain couples TRBV27 to TRBJ1-1; D is unclear. The CDR3 is 13 residues long. Germline loops: CDR1 MNHEY, CDR2 SMNVEV (reference sequence). The CDR3 bases are TGTGCCAGCAGCTTATGGGGGAACACTGAAGCTTTCTTT. The encoded protein is CASSLWGNTEAFF.

This rearrangement joins TRBV12-3 or TRBV12-4 to TRBJ1-5; no reliable D call. Trimming left V 7 bases short and J 7 bases short, with 20 bases between. The CDR3 runs to 15 residues. CDR3 sequence reads: CASNPSLGSRQPQHF. In DNA form, the CDR3 reads TGTGCCAGCAACCCCAGTCTTGGCAGCCGACAGCCCCAGCATTTT.

This clonotype was detected only a few times. V and J are TRBV30 and TRBJ2-1, with 8 bases aligning to TRBD2. CDR1 GTSNPN and CDR2 SVGIG come from the germline V gene (reference sequence). The CDR3 spans 16 residues. The V and J ends lost 5 bases and 0 bases, in that order; junction bases with no gene match: 9. The CDR3 region has the DNA TGTGCCTGGGGGTCCGGACTAGCAGTCTCCTACAATGAGCAGTTCTTC. Translated, it gives CAWGSGLAVSYNEQFF.

V is TRBV7-3 and J is TRBJ2-1; D perhaps matches TRBD2 (5 bases). From germline, CDR1 is SGHTA and CDR2 FQGTGA. This CDR3 comprises 15 residues. The V gene lost 2 bases and the J gene lost 5 bases, with 13 bases spanning the gap. The CDR3 DNA follows: TGTGCCAGCAGCTTACAAGGTGTGCGGGACAATGAGCAGTTCTTC. This encodes CASSLQGVRDNEQFF.

This clonotype showed up just a few times. The chain carries TRBV29-1 and TRBJ2-3; D might be TRBD2 (6 bases). CDR3 size: 12 residues. The V and J ends lost 7 bases and 4 bases respectively, with 12 bases between them. Germline CDR1 and CDR2: SQVTM and ANQGSEA. The CDR3: CSAAGGSDTQYF. In DNA, the CDR3 is TGCAGCGCAGCTGGGGGGTCAGATACGCAGTATTTT.

This chain joins TRBV20-1 and TRBJ2-1; D might be TRBD2 (6 bases). Per the germline V gene, CDR1 is DFQATT and CDR2 is SNEGSKA (reference sequence). V gave up 6 bases and J gave up 0 bases, with 21 bases separating them. This CDR3 is built from 17 residues. The DNA for the CDR3 is TGCAGTGCCACTGCATGGGGAGGTTTGAGCTCCTACAATGAGCAGTTCTTC. The encoded protein is CSATAWGGLSSYNEQFF.

This clonotype has a handful of counts. The J gene is TRBJ2-3, the V gene TRBV10-3; D gene uncertain. The CDR3 is 15 amino acids. Germline V gives CDR1 ENHRY, CDR2 SYGVKD. V dropped 3 bases and J dropped 2 bases, with 12 bases sitting between them. The CDR3 spells CAISEGEAPTDTQYF. The CDR3 nucleotides are TGTGCCATCAGTGAAGGAGAGGCCCCCACAGATACGCAGTATTTT.

A note on this clonotype: One end of the junction is discordant with germline, which a read error may explain. This CDR3 is CASTYLGNQPQHF. The CDR3 DNA reads as TGTGCCAGCACTTACTTGGGCAATCAGCCCCAGCATTTT. The chain couples TRBV6-2 or TRBV6-3 to TRBJ1-5; D uncertain. Germline-derived CDR1 and CDR2 are MNHEY and SVGEGT. The CDR3 is 13 residues long.

There are many counts of this clonotype. The chain is built from TRBV25-1 and TRBJ2-3; TRBD2 matches 14 bases. The CDR3 is 18 amino acids. Germline V CDR1 and CDR2: MGHDK, SYGVNS. V was pared by 4 bases and J by 6 bases, with 12 bases of the junction left unmatched. Here the CDR3 reads CASSGGTSGGQLGDTQYF. DNA for the CDR3: TGTGCCAGCAGTGGTGGGACTAGCGGGGGCCAACTGGGGGATACGCAGTATTTT. The full variable domain, completed using reference TRBV25-1 and TRBJ2-3, is EADIYQTPRYLVIGTGKKITLECSQTMGHDKMYWYQQDPGMELHLIHYSYGVNSTEKGDLSSESTVSRIRTEHFPLTLESARPSHTSQYLCASSGGTSGGQLGDTQYFGPGTRLTVL.

In its sample, this clonotype was seen many times. V usage is TRBV12-3 or TRBV12-4 and J usage is TRBJ2-1; 10 bases match TRBD1. V lost 6 bases, J lost 7 bases, and 12 bases stayed unmatched. The CDR3 covers 16 residues. CDR3: CASSLVGQGGMNEQFF. CDR3 nucleotides: TGTGCCAGCAGCCTAGTAGGACAGGGGGGTATGAATGAGCAGTTCTTC.

This CDR3 is CASSRGTGNGLNEQFF. The CDR3 DNA follows: TGCGCCAGCAGCCGCGGGACAGGGAACGGTTTAAATGAGCAGTTCTTC. The V and J genes are TRBV5-1 and TRBJ2-1; TRBD1 matches 9 bases. Germline lookup yields CDR1 SGHRS and CDR2 YFSETQ. The trim removed 4 bases at V and 7 bases at J, leaving 12 bases unmatched. This CDR3 region has 16 residues.

CDR3 nucleotide sequence: TGTGCCAGCAAAGACAGGGGGTACACCGGGGAGCTGTTTTTT. It codes for CASKDRGYTGELFF. The chain links TRBV7-2 to TRBJ2-2, with 9 nucleotides matching TRBD1. The CDR3 consists of 14 residues. J gave up 3 bases and V 7 bases, and 3 bases lay outside the gene matches. CDR1 is SGHTA, CDR2 FQGNSA, per germline. The variable domain in full, with the rest retrieved from reference TRBV7-2 and TRBJ2-2, is GAGVSQSPSNKVTEKGKDVELRCDPISGHTALYWYRQSLGQGLEFLIYFQGNSAPDKSGLPSDRFSAERTGGSVSTLTIQRTQQEDSAVYLCASKDRGYTGELFFGEGSRLTVL.

The chain is built from TRBV3-1 and TRBJ2-1, with 9 bases matching TRBD2. J lost 5 bases, V lost 4 bases, and 12 bases had no gene match. Germline V CDR1 and CDR2: LGHDT, YNNKEL (reference sequence). The CDR3 covers 17 residues. CDR3 sequence: CASSPSMREGLHNEQFF. The CDR3 region has the DNA TGTGCCAGCAGCCCCTCGATGCGGGAGGGCCTCCACAATGAGCAGTTCTTC.

The chain joins TRBV6-5 to TRBJ2-1; the match to TRBD1 covers 11 bases. Losses at the gene ends were 4 bases for V and 8 bases for J; bases not matched to a gene: 7. CDR3 length: 15 residues. The germline gives CDR1 MNHEY, CDR2 SVGAGI. CDR3 coding DNA: TGTGCCAGCAGTTCCCGGACAGGGGGCTGGGATGAGCAGTTCTTC. Residues: CASSSRTGGWDEQFF.

A few counts support this clonotype. The chain combines TRBV19 with TRBJ1-1, with D unclear. Per germline, CDR1 LNHDA and CDR2 SQIVND (reference sequence). The CDR3 consists of 13 residues. Trimming took 3 bases from V and 7 from J, leaving 12 bases between them. For the CDR3, the DNA is TGTGCCAGTAGTATTCATGGACCGTTTGAAGCTTTCTTT. Its protein is CASSIHGPFEAFF.

This chain uses TRBV20-1 with TRBJ2-7; 13 bases are a match to TRBD2. CDR1 is DFQATT and CDR2 is SNEGSKA in the germline V gene (reference sequence). The CDR3 covers 15 residues. With V trimmed by 3 bases and J by 1 base, 3 bases remained unmatched. CDR3 nucleotides: TGCAGTGCTAGCAGACTAGCGGGAGGTTCCTACGAGCAGTACTTC. Residues: CSASRLAGGSYEQYF.